The entry below describes one TCR beta chain. Its antigen is undetermined. Its ends do not fully match the called genes, so a read error is possible. This record belongs to a study of T cell repertoires in cytomegalovirus infection. Study information: CMV infection together with matching HLA type was indicated by public TCR beta signatures. Study-level points and caveats: Frequencies of public TCR beta families were cumulated, and this identified carriers of CMV plus the relevant HLA. The ex vivo response was dominated by HLA-C-restricted CMV-specific TCR beta clonotypes.

TCRdb redid the calling of the reads with MiXCR, one entry per CDR3 protein. The sample shows under 600,000 distinct CDR3 sequences, approximately 17% of them seen only once. This CDR3 is 17 amino acids long. Germline CDR1 reads MNHEY; CDR2 reads SVGEGT. This TCR was recovered from a human donor in good health (CMV status not recorded). Some clones in this sample may be carry-over from other donors' samples. V and J are TRBV6-2 or TRBV6-3 and TRBJ2-7, with TRBD2 identical over 13 bases. Sequencing input: CD8+ T cells from PBMCs. The CDR3 nucleotides read TGTGCCAGCAGTGGACTAGCGGGAGTTCGTAGCTCCTACGAGCAGCACTTC. Protein sequence: CASSGLAGVRSSYEQHF.